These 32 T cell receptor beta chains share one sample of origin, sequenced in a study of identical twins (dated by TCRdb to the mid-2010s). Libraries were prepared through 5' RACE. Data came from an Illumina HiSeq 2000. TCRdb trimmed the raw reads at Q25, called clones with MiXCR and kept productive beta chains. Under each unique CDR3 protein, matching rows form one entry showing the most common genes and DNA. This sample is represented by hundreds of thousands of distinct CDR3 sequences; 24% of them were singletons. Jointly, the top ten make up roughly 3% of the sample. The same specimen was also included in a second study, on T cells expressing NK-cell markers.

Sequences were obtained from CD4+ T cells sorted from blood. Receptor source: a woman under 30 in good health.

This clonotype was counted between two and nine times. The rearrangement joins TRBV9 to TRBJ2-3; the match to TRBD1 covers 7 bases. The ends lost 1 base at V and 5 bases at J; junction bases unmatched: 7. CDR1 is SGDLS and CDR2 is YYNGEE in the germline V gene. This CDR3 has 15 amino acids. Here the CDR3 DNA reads TGTGCCAGCAGCGTACAAGAGGGGGCGAGAGATACGCAGTATTTT. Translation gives CASSVQEGARDTQYF.

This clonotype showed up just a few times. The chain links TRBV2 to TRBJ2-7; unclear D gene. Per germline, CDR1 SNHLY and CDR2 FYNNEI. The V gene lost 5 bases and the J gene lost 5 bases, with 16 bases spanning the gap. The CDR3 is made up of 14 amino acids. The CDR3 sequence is CASSLILALNEQYF. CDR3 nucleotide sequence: TGTGCCAGCAGTCTCATTTTAGCTCTCAACGAGCAGTACTTC.

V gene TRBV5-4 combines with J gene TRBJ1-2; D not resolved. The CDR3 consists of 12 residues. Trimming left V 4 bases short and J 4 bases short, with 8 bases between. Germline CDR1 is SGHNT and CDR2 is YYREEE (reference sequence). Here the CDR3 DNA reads TGTGCCAGCAGCGCTCGGACCTATGGCTACACCTTC. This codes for CASSARTYGYTF.

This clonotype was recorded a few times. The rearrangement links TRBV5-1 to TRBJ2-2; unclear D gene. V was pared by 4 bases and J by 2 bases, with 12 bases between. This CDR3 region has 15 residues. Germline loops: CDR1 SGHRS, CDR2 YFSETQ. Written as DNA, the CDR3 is TGCGCCAGCAGCCACCGTAAGGATAACACCGGGGAGCTGTTTTTT. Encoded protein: CASSHRKDNTGELFF.

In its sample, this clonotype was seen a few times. The CDR3 sequence is CASGLGHQVDTGELFF. The CDR3, as DNA: TGTGCTAGTGGTTTGGGACACCAGGTGGACACCGGGGAGCTGTTTTTT. The chain joins TRBV12-5 to TRBJ2-2, with D unresolved. Trimming removed 1 base at V and 3 bases at J, with 12 bases between. This CDR3 is built from 16 residues. The germline V gene has CDR1 LGHNT and CDR2 FRNRAP.

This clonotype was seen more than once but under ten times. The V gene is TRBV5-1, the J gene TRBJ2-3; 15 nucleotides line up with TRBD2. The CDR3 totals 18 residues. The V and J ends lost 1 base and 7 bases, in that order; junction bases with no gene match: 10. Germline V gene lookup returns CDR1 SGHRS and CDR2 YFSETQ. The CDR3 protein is CASSLTGTSGRFIYTQYF. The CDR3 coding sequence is TGCGCCAGCAGCTTGACCGGGACTAGCGGGAGGTTCATATATACGCAGTATTTT.

CDR3 bases: TGCAGTGCTAGGGGTCAAGGTGACTACAATGAGCAGTTCTTC. Translation: CSARGQGDYNEQFF. The chain joins TRBV20-1 to TRBJ2-1; no clear D. The germline CDR1 and CDR2 sequences are DFQATT and SNEGSKA (reference sequence). Trimming cost V 3 bases and J 3 bases, with 12 bases left between them. The CDR3 runs 14 residues.

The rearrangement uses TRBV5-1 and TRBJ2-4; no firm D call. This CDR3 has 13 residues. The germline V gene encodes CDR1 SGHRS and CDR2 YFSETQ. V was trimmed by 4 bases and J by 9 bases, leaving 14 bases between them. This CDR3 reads CASSDGVVGIQYF. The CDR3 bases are TGCGCCAGCAGCGATGGGGTGGTGGGCATTCAGTACTTC.

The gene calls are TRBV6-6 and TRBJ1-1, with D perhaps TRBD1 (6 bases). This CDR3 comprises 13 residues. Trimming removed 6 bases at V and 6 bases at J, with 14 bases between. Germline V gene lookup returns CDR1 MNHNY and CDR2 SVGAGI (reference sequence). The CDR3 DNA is TGTGCCAGCAGGCGCACAGGGTTCGCTGAAGCTTTCTTT. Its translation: CASRRTGFAEAFF.

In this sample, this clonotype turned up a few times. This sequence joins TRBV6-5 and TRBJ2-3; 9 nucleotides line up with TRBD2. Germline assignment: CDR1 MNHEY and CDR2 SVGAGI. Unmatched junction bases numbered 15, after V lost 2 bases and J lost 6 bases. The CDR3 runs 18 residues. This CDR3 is CASSYGSSGVGGVDTQYF. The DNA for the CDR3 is TGTGCCAGCAGTTACGGTTCTAGCGGGGTGGGGGGGGTGGATACGCAGTATTTT.

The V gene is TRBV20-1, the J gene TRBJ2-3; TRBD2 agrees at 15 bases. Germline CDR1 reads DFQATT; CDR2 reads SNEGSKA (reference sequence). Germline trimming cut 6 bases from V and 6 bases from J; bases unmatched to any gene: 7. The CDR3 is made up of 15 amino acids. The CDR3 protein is CSAPSGTSGRDTQYF. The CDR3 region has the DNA TGCAGTGCCCCATCCGGGACTAGCGGGAGGGATACGCAGTATTTT.

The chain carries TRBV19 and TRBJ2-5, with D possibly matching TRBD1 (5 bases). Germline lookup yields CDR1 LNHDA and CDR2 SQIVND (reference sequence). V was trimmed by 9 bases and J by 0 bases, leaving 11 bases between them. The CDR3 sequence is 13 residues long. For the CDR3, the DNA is TGTGCCAGCAAAGGACACAACCAAGAGACCCAGTACTTC. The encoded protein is CASKGHNQETQYF.

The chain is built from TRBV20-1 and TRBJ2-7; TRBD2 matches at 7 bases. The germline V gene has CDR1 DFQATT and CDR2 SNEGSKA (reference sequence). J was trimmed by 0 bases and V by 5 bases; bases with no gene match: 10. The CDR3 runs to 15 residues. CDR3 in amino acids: CSAPTGTSDSYEQYF. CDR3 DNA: TGCAGTGCTCCCACCGGTACTAGCGACTCCTACGAGCAGTACTTC.

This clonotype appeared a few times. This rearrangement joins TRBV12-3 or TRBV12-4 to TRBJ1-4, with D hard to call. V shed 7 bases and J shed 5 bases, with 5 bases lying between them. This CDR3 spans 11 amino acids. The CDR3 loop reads CASTRNEKLFF. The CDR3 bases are TGTGCCAGCACCCGAAATGAAAAACTGTTTTTT.

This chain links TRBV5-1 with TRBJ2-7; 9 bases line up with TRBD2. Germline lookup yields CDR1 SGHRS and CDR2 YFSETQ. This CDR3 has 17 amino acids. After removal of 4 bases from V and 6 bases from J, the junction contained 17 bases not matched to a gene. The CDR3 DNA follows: TGCGCCAGCAGCCGTGGACAGCCCGGGACTAGCATGGGCGAGCAGTACTTC. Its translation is CASSRGQPGTSMGEQYF. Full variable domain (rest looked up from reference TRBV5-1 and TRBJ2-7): KAGVTQTPRYLIKTRGQQVTLSCSPISGHRSVSWYQQTPGQGLQFLFEYFSETQRNKGNFPGRFSGRQFSNSRSEMNVSTLELGDSALYLCASSRGQPGTSMGEQYFGPGTRLTVT.

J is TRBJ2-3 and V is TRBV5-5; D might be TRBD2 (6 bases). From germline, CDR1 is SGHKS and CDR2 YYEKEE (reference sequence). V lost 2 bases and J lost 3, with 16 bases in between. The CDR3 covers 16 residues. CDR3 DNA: TGTGCCAGCAGCTTAATCGGGAGCAGGATAACAGATACGCAGTATTTT. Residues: CASSLIGSRITDTQYF.

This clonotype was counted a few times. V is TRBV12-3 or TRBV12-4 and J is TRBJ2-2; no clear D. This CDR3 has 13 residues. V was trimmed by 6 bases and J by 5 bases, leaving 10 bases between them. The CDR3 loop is CASSPRTTGELFF. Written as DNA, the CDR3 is TGTGCCAGCAGCCCCCGGACGACCGGGGAGCTGTTTTTT.

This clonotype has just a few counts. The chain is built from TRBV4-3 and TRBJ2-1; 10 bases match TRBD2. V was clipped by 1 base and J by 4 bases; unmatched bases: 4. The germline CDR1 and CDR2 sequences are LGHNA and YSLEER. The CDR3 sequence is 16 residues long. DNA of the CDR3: TGCGCCAGCAGCCAAGGGGGTAGCGGGAGGTACAATGAGCAGTTCTTC. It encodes CASSQGGSGRYNEQFF.

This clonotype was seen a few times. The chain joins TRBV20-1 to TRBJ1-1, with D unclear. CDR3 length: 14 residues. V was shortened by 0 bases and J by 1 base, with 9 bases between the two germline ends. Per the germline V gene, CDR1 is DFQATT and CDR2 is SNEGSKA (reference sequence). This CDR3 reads CSARDLGKNTEAFF. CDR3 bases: TGCAGTGCTAGAGATCTGGGGAAGAACACTGAAGCTTTCTTT.

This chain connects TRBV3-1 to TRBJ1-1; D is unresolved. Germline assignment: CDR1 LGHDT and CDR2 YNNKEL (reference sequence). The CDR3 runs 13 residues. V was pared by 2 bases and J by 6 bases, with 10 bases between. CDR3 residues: CASSQRAPPEAFF. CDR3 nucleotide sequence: TGTGCCAGCAGCCAAAGGGCACCTCCTGAAGCTTTCTTT.

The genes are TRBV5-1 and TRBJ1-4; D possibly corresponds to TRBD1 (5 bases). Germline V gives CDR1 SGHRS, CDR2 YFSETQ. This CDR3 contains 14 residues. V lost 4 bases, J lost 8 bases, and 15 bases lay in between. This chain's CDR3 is CASSPGTLEEKLFF. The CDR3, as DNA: TGCGCCAGCAGCCCCGGGACGCTGGAGGAAAAACTGTTTTTT.

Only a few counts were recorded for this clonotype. The CDR3 DNA follows: TGTGCCAGCACCTCAAGGTTAGACGGCTACACCTTC. This gives the protein CASTSRLDGYTF. The chain employs TRBV6-5 and TRBJ1-2; D unclear. The CDR3 covers 12 residues. From germline, CDR1 is MNHEY and CDR2 SVGAGI. The V end was cut by 7 bases, the J end by 8 bases, with 14 bases between.

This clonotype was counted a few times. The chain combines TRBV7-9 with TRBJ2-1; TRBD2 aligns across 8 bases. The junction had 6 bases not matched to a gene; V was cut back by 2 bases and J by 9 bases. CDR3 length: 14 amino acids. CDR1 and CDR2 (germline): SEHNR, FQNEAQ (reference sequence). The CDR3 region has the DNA TGTGCCAGCAGCTTATCCTCCGGGAGGGGTGAGCAGTTCTTC. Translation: CASSLSSGRGEQFF. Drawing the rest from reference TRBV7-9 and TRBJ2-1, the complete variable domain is DTGVSQNPRHKITKRGQNVTFRCDPISEHNRLYWYRQTLGQGPEFLTYFQNEAQLEKSRLLSDRFSAERPKGSFSTLEIQRTEQGDSAMYLCASSLSSGRGEQFFGPGTRLTVL.

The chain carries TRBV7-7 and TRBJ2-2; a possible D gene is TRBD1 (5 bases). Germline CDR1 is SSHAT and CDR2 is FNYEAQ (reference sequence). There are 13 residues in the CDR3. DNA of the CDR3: TGTGCAACCTCCCAGGGCGACACCGGGGAGCTGTTTTTT. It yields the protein CATSQGDTGELFF.

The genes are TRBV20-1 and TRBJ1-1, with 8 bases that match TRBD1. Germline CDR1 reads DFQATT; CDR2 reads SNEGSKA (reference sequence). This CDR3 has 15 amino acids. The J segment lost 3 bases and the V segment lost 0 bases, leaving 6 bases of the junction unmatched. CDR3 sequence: CSARDRRQGYTEAFF. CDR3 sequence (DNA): TGCAGTGCTAGAGATCGGCGACAGGGGTACACTGAAGCTTTCTTT.

The CDR3 bases are TGCAGTGCTAGGAGGCATCGACTGGAGAACACTGAAGCTTTCTTT. Residues: CSARRHRLENTEAFF. The gene calls are TRBV20-1 and TRBJ1-1, with D uncertain. From germline, CDR1 is DFQATT and CDR2 SNEGSKA (reference sequence). This CDR3 has 15 residues. V lost 3 bases to trimming and J lost 1 base, with 15 bases between them.

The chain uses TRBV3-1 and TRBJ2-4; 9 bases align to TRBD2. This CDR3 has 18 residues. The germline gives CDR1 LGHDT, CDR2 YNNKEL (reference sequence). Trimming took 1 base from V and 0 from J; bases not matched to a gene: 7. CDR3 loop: CASSQVSGGRLAKNIQYF. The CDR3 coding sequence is TGTGCCAGCAGCCAAGTTAGCGGGGGACGCCTAGCCAAAAACATTCAGTACTTC. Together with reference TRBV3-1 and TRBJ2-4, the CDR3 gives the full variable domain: DTAVSQTPKYLVTQMGNDKSIKCEQNLGHDTMYWYKQDSKKFLKIMFSYNNKELIINETVPNRFSPKSPDKAHLNLHINSLELGDSAVYFCASSQVSGGRLAKNIQYFGAGTRLSVL.

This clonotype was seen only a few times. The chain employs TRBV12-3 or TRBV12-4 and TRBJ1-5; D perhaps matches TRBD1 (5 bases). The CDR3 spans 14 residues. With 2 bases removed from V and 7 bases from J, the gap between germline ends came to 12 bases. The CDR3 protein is CASSLRQGKQPQHF. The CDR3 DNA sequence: TGTGCCAGCAGTTTACGGCAGGGAAAACAGCCCCAGCATTTT.

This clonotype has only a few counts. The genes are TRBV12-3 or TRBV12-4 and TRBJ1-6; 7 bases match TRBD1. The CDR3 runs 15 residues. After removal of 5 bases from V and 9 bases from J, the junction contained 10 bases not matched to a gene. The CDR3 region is CASSPRGGPSSPLHF. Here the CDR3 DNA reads TGTGCCAGCAGTCCGAGAGGGGGCCCGAGTTCACCCCTCCACTTT.

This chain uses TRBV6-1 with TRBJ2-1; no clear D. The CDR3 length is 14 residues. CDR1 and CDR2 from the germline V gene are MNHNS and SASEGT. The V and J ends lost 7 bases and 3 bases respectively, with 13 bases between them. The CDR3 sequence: CASTPRTNYNEQFF. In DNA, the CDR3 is TGTGCCAGCACCCCCCGTACTAACTACAATGAGCAGTTCTTC.

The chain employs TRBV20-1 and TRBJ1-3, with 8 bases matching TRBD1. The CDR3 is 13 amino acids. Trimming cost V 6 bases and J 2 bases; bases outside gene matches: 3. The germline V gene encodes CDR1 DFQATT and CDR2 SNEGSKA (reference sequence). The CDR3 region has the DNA TGCAGTGCAGACAGGGGAACTGGAAACACCATATATTTT. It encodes CSADRGTGNTIYF.

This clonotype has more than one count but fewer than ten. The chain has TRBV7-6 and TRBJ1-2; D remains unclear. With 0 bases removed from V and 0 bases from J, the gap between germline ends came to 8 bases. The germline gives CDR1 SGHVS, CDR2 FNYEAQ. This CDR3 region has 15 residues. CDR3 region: CASSLAFGTNYGYTF. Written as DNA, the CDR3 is TGTGCCAGCAGCTTAGCGTTCGGGACTAACTATGGCTACACCTTC.